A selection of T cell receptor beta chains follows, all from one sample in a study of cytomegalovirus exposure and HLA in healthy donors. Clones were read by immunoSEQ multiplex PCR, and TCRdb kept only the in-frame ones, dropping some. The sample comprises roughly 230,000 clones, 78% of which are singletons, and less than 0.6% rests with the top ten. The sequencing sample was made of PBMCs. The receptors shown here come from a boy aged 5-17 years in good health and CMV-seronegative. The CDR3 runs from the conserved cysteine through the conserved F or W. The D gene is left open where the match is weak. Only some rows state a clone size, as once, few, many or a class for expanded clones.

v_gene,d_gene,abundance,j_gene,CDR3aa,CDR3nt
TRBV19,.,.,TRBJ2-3,CASSMNLADTQYF,TGTGCCAGTAGTATGAACTTAGCAGATACGCAGTATTTT
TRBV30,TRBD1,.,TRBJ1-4,CAWSVTGGPPNEKLFF,TGTGCCTGGAGTGTTACAGGGGGCCCACCTAATGAAAAACTGTTTTTT
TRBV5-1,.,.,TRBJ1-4,CASSFRAPNEKLFF,TGCGCCAGCAGCTTCAGGGCACCTAATGAAAAACTGTTTTTT
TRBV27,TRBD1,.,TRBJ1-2,CASKGASYGYTF,TGTGCCAGCAAGGGGGCCAGCTATGGCTACACCTTC
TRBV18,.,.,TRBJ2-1,CASSPSPGQSHEQFF,TGTGCCAGCTCACCAAGTCCCGGACAGAGCCATGAGCAGTTCTTC
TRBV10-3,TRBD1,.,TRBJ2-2,CAVYSAGTGAPGELFF,TGTGCCGTCTATTCGGCCGGGACAGGGGCCCCCGGGGAGCTGTTTTTT
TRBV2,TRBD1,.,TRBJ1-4,CASRALDRGYREKLFF,TGTGCCAGCAGAGCCCTGGACAGGGGATACAGGGAAAAACTGTTTTTT
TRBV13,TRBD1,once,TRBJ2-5,CASSYPLRTGEVRQYF,TGTGCCAGCAGCTACCCCCTTAGGACAGGGGAGGTTCGGCAGTACTTC
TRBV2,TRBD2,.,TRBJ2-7,CASIPTSGTEGEQYF,TGTGCCAGCATCCCAACTAGCGGGACTGAAGGCGAGCAGTACTTC
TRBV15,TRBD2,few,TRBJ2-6,CATSRGGSSGANVLTF,TGTGCCACCAGCAGGGGGGGGAGCTCTGGGGCCAACGTCCTGACTTTC
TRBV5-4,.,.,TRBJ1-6,CASNLGGLVSPLHF,TGTGCCAGCAACCTGGGGGGGTTAGTTTCACCCCTCCACTTT
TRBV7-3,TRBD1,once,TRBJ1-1,CASSYTGGTEAFF,TGTGCCAGCAGCTACACAGGGGGCACTGAAGCTTTCTTT
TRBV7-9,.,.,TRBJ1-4,CASKQGFNEKLFF,TGTGCCAGCAAGCAGGGGTTTAATGAAAAACTGTTTTTT
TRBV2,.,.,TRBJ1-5,CAGSEALPAGLGQPQHF,TGTGCCGGCAGTGAAGCGCTTCCGGCAGGATTAGGCCAGCCCCAGCATTTT
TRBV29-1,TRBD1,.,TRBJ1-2,CSVGPGQTNYGYTF,TGCAGCGTTGGTCCGGGACAGACCAACTATGGCTACACCTTC
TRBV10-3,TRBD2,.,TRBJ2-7,CAISASGLAGEQYF,TGTGCCATCAGTGCCTCGGGACTAGCGGGCGAGCAGTACTTC
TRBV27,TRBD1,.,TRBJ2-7,CASGPGQGAYEQYF,TGTGCCAGCGGGCCCGGACAGGGGGCCTACGAGCAGTACTTC
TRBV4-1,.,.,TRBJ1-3,CASSLEGGGRYSGNTIYF,TGCGCCAGCAGCCTTGAGGGGGGAGGGAGATACTCTGGAAACACCATATATTTT
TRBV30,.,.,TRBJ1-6,CAWIRSSYNSPLHF,TGTGCCTGGATACGGAGCTCCTATAATTCACCCCTCCACTTT
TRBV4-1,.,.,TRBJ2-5,CASSQVITGRGTQYF,TGCGCCAGCAGCCAAGTGATCACAGGGAGGGGGACCCAGTACTTC
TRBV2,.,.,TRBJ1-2,CASTILDSNYGYTF,TGTGCCAGCACCATTCTTGATAGCAACTATGGCTACACCTTC
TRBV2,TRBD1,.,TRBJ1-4,CASSEASGGRLDEKLFF,TGTGCCAGCAGTGAAGCGTCAGGGGGCAGGCTGGATGAAAAACTGTTTTTT
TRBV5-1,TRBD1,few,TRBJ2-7,CASSPSTGRYEQYF,TGCGCCAGCAGCCCGTCGACAGGGCGATACGAGCAGTACTTC
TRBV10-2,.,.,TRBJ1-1,CASSLTVSTEAFF,TGCGCCAGCAGTTTGACAGTTTCCACTGAAGCTTTCTTT
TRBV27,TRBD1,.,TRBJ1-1,CASSLRGQYTEAFF,TGTGCCAGCAGTTTACGGGGACAGTACACTGAAGCTTTCTTT
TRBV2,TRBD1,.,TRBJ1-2,CASSEGTGLNYGYTF,TGTGCCAGCAGTGAGGGGACAGGGCTTAACTATGGCTACACCTTC
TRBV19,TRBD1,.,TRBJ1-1,CASTPDRGMNTEAFF,TGTGCCAGTACCCCGGACAGGGGAATGAACACTGAAGCTTTCTTT
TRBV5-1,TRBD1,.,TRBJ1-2,CASSPRDREYGYTF,TGCGCCAGCAGCCCCAGGGACAGGGAATATGGCTACACCTTC
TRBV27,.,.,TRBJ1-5,CASSYTRRQPQHF,TGTGCCAGCAGCTATACCCGGAGACAGCCCCAGCATTTT
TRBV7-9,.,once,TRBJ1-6,CASNRIGIKDNSPLHF,TGTGCCAGCAACCGCATCGGGATAAAGGATAATTCACCCCTCCACTTT
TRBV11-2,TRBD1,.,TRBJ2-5,CASSLEGSFPGGTQYF,TGTGCCAGCAGCTTAGAAGGTTCCTTTCCAGGGGGGACCCAGTACTTC
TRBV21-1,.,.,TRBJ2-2,CASSKTRLFISGELFF,TGTGCCAGCAGCAAAACGAGACTATTCATTTCCGGGGAGCTGTTTTTT
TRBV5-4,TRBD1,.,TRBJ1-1,CASSTATGGNTEAFF,TGTGCCAGCAGCACCGCAACAGGGGGGAACACTGAAGCTTTCTTT
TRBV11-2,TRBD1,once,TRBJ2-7,CASSSLFRDSPIYEQYF,TGTGCCAGCAGCTCCCTATTCCGGGACAGTCCCATCTACGAGCAGTACTTC
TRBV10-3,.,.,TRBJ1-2,CAISDPNIGYTF,TGTGCCATCAGTGATCCGAACATTGGCTACACCTTC
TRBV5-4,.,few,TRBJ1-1,CASSAWGSMNTEAFF,TGTGCCAGCAGCGCTTGGGGCAGCATGAACACTGAAGCTTTCTTT
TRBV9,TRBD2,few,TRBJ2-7,CASSEGLAGSYEQYF,TGTGCCAGCAGCGAGGGACTAGCGGGCAGCTACGAGCAGTACTTC
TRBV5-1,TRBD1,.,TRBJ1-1,CASSLSGGNTEAFF,TGCGCCAGCAGCTTGTCAGGGGGCAACACTGAAGCTTTCTTT